This T cell receptor (beta chain) was captured in a study of OX40 agonist ivuxolimab in advanced cancers. A word on this clone: Antigen unknown.

Germline V CDR1 and CDR2: MNHEY, SVGAGI. V lost 6 bases to trimming and J lost 1 base, with 10 bases between them. The CDR3 contains 13 residues. Study-wide results and limits: CD8+ T cells were the subset that, on average, had more expanded clones than CD4+.

TCRdb's table, derived via immunoSEQ multiplex PCR, lists solely in-frame clones and lacks some. The sample lists roughly 60,000 clones; roughly nine tenths were seen once. The clonotype originates from an adult with an advanced solid tumor such as melanoma, head and neck, liver or kidney cancer. Sequencing used CD4+ or CD8+ T cells sorted from blood, obtained in a trial of the OX40 agonist ivuxolimab. J is TRBJ2-7 and V is TRBV6-5; no definite D call. The CDR3 DNA follows: TGTGCCAGCAGCCTCGGCAGGTCCTACGAGCAGTACTTC. Translating gives CASSLGRSYEQYF.